A single sample is the source of the 27 T cell receptor beta chains below, sequenced in a study of T-cell reconstitution after alpha-beta-depleted transplantation in children. As it was prepared, the TCRbeta library received unique molecular identifiers. TCRdb re-derived calls from the PCR reads in MiXCR, one entry per CDR3 protein. The data show 70,000 to 95,000 distinct CDR3 sequences, over 15% seen once. The sequencing here drew on PBMCs, mostly from graft donor cells, taken 360 days after TCRalphabeta/CD19-depleted stem cell transplant. The receptors were gathered from a male patient between 2 and 15 years old who had a stem cell transplant for acute lymphoblastic leukemia, so the T cells may come from the graft donor.

There are a few counts of this clonotype. The chain employs TRBV11-3 and TRBJ2-2, with TRBD2 matching over 9 bases. Germline CDR1 reads SGHNT; CDR2 reads YENEEA. This CDR3 has 17 residues. V was pared by 2 bases and J by 0 bases, with 4 bases of the junction left unmatched. DNA for the CDR3: TGTGCCAGCAGCTTAAAGGGACTAGCCGCGAACACCGGGGAGCTGTTTTTT. Encoded protein: CASSLKGLAANTGELFF.

This clonotype turned up a few times. This chain's CDR3 is CASSYIPPGTGTGNTIYF. The CDR3 region has the DNA TGTGCCAGCAGTTATATCCCACCGGGGACAGGGACTGGAAACACCATATATTTT. The chain joins TRBV6-5 to TRBJ1-3; TRBD1 aligns across 9 bases. Germline V CDR1 and CDR2: MNHEY, SVGAGI. J was trimmed by 2 bases and V by 3 bases; bases with no gene match: 11. This CDR3 spans 18 amino acids.

This chain joins TRBV11-3 and TRBJ1-1; tentatively, D is TRBD1 (6 bases). The CDR3 contains 14 residues. Germline lookup yields CDR1 SGHNT and CDR2 YENEEA. V was trimmed by 1 base and J by 7 bases, leaving 13 bases between them. Here the CDR3 reads CASSLVREDSEAFF. The DNA of the CDR3 is TGTGCCAGCAGCTTAGTAAGGGAGGACAGTGAAGCTTTCTTT.

This rearrangement joins TRBV5-1 to TRBJ2-7; 7 nucleotides agree with TRBD2. There are 15 residues in the CDR3. V lost 4 bases to trimming and J lost 0 bases; unmatched junction nucleotides: 7. The germline gives CDR1 SGHRS, CDR2 YFSETQ. The CDR3 spells CASSPLGGSSYEQYF. The CDR3 DNA follows: TGCGCCAGCAGCCCTTTAGGCGGGAGCTCCTACGAGCAGTACTTC.

This clonotype was counted only a few times. The CDR3 region is CASSPTGWDGELFF. CDR3 nucleotides: TGCGCCAGCAGCCCGACAGGGTGGGACGGGGAGCTGTTTTTT. J is TRBJ2-2 and V is TRBV5-1; 7 bases are shared with TRBD1. V trimming: 4 bases; J trimming: 7 bases; junction bases outside the gene matches: 7. The CDR3 is 14 amino acids. Germline V lookup: CDR1 SGHRS, CDR2 YFSETQ.

The V call is TRBV5-1, the J call TRBJ2-1, with D tentatively TRBD1 or TRBD2 (5 bases each). The CDR3 consists of 17 residues. V was pared by 6 bases and J by 4 bases, with 23 bases between. Germline V lookup: CDR1 SGHRS, CDR2 YFSETQ. CDR3 bases: TGCGCCAGCACCATATTCGGGGCTCAACCGGGGTACAATGAGCAGTTCTTC. It specifies CASTIFGAQPGYNEQFF.

This clonotype has a handful of counts. The rearrangement uses TRBV7-9 and TRBJ2-1; unclear D gene. V gave up 5 bases and J gave up 2 bases, with 13 bases separating them. From germline, CDR1 is SEHNR and CDR2 FQNEAQ (reference sequence). The CDR3 consists of 15 residues. The CDR3 region has the DNA TGTGCCAGCAGCCCAGACGGTAGGGCCTACAATGAGCAGTTCTTC. Protein: CASSPDGRAYNEQFF.

This chain uses TRBV12-3 or TRBV12-4 with TRBJ2-1, with 10 bases aligning to TRBD2. The CDR3 has 16 residues. V shed 7 bases and J 3 bases; nucleotides not matched to a gene: 9. The CDR3 region has the DNA TGTGCCAGCATTTTCCCAGCGGGAGGGTTCTACAATGAGCAGTTCTTC. Translating it yields CASIFPAGGFYNEQFF.

The rearrangement links TRBV20-1 to TRBJ2-3, with a tentative D call TRBD2 (6 bases). CDR1 is DFQATT, CDR2 SNEGSKA, per germline (reference sequence). This CDR3 comprises 14 residues. V lost 0 bases to trimming and J lost 5 bases, with 12 bases between them. The CDR3 is CSARDQEGRDTQYF. The CDR3, as DNA: TGCAGTGCTAGAGATCAGGAGGGAAGAGATACGCAGTATTTT.

The sample holds a few counts of this clonotype. V gene TRBV15 combines with J gene TRBJ2-2, with unresolved D. CDR1 and CDR2 from the germline V gene are LNHNV and YYDKDF (reference sequence). Deletions cut 5 bases from V and 7 bases from J, with 8 bases between. The CDR3 extends over 12 amino acids. CDR3 protein: CATSGRIGELFF. The CDR3 nucleotides read TGTGCCACCAGCGGTAGGATCGGGGAGCTGTTTTTT.

J is TRBJ2-2 and V is TRBV29-1; 12 bases line up with TRBD2. The CDR3 covers 15 residues. The V gene's germline CDR1 is SQVTM and CDR2 ANQGSEA. The V segment lost 6 bases and the J segment 4 bases; nucleotides outside the gene matches: 6. In DNA, the CDR3 is TGCAGCGTCCGACTAGCGGGAGTTCTCACCGGGGAGCTGTTTTTT. This translates into CSVRLAGVLTGELFF.

This clonotype was counted a few times. The V gene is TRBV5-5, the J gene TRBJ2-7, with TRBD1 as a possible D gene (5 bases). CDR1 and CDR2 from the germline V gene are SGHKS and YYEKEE (reference sequence). CDR3 length equals 13 residues. Trimming removed 0 bases at V and 7 bases at J, with 11 bases between. CDR3 sequence (DNA): TGTGCCAGCAGCTTGGGACAGTTTCGTGAGCAGTACTTC. This codes for CASSLGQFREQYF.

This clonotype was seen repeatedly, ten times or more. The chain recombines TRBV11-1 with TRBJ2-1; 9 nucleotides line up with TRBD2. This CDR3 is 19 amino acids long. The trim removed 5 bases at V and 0 bases at J, leaving 14 bases unmatched. Germline CDR1 reads SGHAT; CDR2 reads FQDESV (reference sequence). The CDR3 spells CASSPRASGARGSYNEQFF. The CDR3 DNA reads TGTGCCAGCAGCCCCCGGGCTAGCGGGGCACGGGGCTCCTACAATGAGCAGTTCTTC.

This clonotype was counted between two and nine times. The rearrangement uses TRBV20-1 and TRBJ2-5; no clear D gene. The V gene's germline CDR1 is DFQATT and CDR2 SNEGSKA (reference sequence). The CDR3 extends over 10 amino acids. V shed 3 bases and J shed 4 bases, with 3 bases lying between them. The CDR3 here is CSASAETQYF. The CDR3, as DNA: TGCAGTGCTAGTGCAGAGACCCAGTACTTC.

This clonotype was detected many times. V and J are TRBV20-1 and TRBJ2-5; no reliable D call. CDR1 and CDR2 (germline): DFQATT, SNEGSKA (reference sequence). The CDR3 is 11 residues long. V lost 3 bases and J lost 5, with 7 bases in between. The chain's CDR3 is CSASPVETQYF. The CDR3, as DNA: TGCAGTGCTAGCCCCGTGGAGACCCAGTACTTC.

The sample holds a few counts of this clonotype. The chain has TRBV7-8 and TRBJ2-7, with no clear D. V lost 5 bases and J 9 bases, leaving 14 bases between the germline ends. Germline assignment: CDR1 SGHVS and CDR2 FQNEAQ. This CDR3 has 12 residues. The CDR3 DNA sequence: TGTGCCAGCAGCCCGCTTATAGCTTCGCAGTACTTC. Translating gives CASSPLIASQYF.

This clonotype showed up just a few times. The chain links TRBV4-1 to TRBJ2-1; TRBD2 is a possible D gene (5 bases). The V end was cut by 4 bases, the J end by 9 bases, with 19 bases between. Per germline, CDR1 MGHRA and CDR2 YSYEKL. The CDR3 spans 15 residues. Here the CDR3 reads CASSPTNMVFGEQFF. DNA for the CDR3: TGCGCCAGCAGCCCGACTAACATGGTTTTCGGTGAGCAGTTCTTC.

This clonotype showed up just a few times. The V gene is TRBV4-1, the J gene TRBJ2-7; 9 bases agree with TRBD1. J lost 2 bases, V lost 1 base, and 9 bases had no gene match. Germline loops: CDR1 MGHRA, CDR2 YSYEKL. This CDR3 is built from 17 residues. DNA of the CDR3: TGCGCCAGCAGCCAAGGGGGGATGACAGGGGGAACCTACGAGCAGTACTTC. Its protein is CASSQGGMTGGTYEQYF.

The rearrangement uses TRBV11-3 and TRBJ2-6; tentatively, D is TRBD1 or TRBD2 (5 bases each). Germline lookup yields CDR1 SGHNT and CDR2 YENEEA. The CDR3 runs to 16 residues. With 1 base removed from V and 0 bases from J, the gap between germline ends came to 7 bases. The CDR3 DNA sequence: TGTGCCAGCAGCTTAGGGGGACGCTCTGGGGCCAACGTCCTGACTTTC. Translating it yields CASSLGGRSGANVLTF.

The rearrangement uses TRBV7-8 and TRBJ2-3, with a tentative D call TRBD1 (5 bases). Trimming took off 3 bases at V and 2 bases at J, with 12 bases between the two ends. The germline V gene encodes CDR1 SGHVS and CDR2 FQNEAQ. The CDR3 consists of 15 residues. As DNA, the CDR3 is TGTGCCAGCAGCTTCAGATACAGGACCACAGATACGCAGTATTTT. Protein sequence: CASSFRYRTTDTQYF.

The chain is built from TRBV7-2 and TRBJ1-1; weak D call: TRBD1 (6 bases). The germline V gene has CDR1 SGHTA and CDR2 FQGNSA. V dropped 6 bases and J dropped 2 bases, with 13 bases sitting between them. CDR3 size: 14 residues. CDR3 amino acids: CASRVPRGNTEAFF. The CDR3 region has the DNA TGTGCCAGCAGGGTCCCCAGGGGTAACACTGAAGCTTTCTTT.

This chain connects TRBV12-3 or TRBV12-4 to TRBJ2-5; TRBD1 matches at 8 bases. This CDR3 comprises 15 residues. The V segment lost 6 bases and the J segment 5 bases; nucleotides outside the gene matches: 11. The CDR3 region has the DNA TGTGCCAGCAGCTTCGGGGACAGGTCGTTTGAGACCCAGTACTTC. This codes for CASSFGDRSFETQYF.

The chain links TRBV4-1 to TRBJ2-7, with a tentative D call TRBD1 (5 bases). Germline V gene sequence: CDR1 MGHRA, CDR2 YSYEKL. CDR3 length: 18 amino acids. Trimming removed 1 base at V and 3 bases at J, with 22 bases between. The CDR3 loop is CASSQVMFGAPRNYEQYF. DNA of the CDR3: TGCGCCAGCAGCCAAGTAATGTTTGGGGCACCAAGGAACTACGAGCAGTACTTC.

A word on this clonotype: This may be a read error: a much more frequent sequence differs by one nucleotide. The CDR3 spells CVSSPQRDSYNEQFF. The CDR3 DNA is TGTGTCAGCTCACCACAGCGGGACTCCTACAATGAGCAGTTCTTC. The chain employs TRBV18 and TRBJ2-1, with TRBD2 matching over 7 bases. The CDR3 loop spans 15 amino acids. Germline-derived CDR1 and CDR2 are KGHSH and LQKENI.

Only a few counts were recorded for this clonotype. The J gene is TRBJ1-5, the V gene TRBV28, with a possible D match to TRBD1 (6 bases). V lost 4 bases to trimming and J lost 3 bases, with 13 bases between them. The CDR3 runs 15 residues. The germline CDR1 and CDR2 sequences are MDHEN and SYDVKM. CDR3 DNA sequence: TGTGCCAGCAGTTCACCGACAGGCGCCAATCAGCCCCAGCATTTT. Amino acids: CASSSPTGANQPQHF.

This rearrangement joins TRBV5-1 to TRBJ2-1; TRBD2 matches at 12 bases. There are 16 residues in the CDR3. Germline CDR1 reads SGHRS; CDR2 reads YFSETQ. V gave up 0 bases and J gave up 5 bases; unmatched junction bases: 3. The CDR3 region has the DNA TGCGCCAGCAGCTTGGAACTAGCGGGAGGCAACAATGAGCAGTTCTTC. Protein: CASSLELAGGNNEQFF.

In its sample, this clonotype was seen a few times. The rearrangement joins TRBV10-3 to TRBJ2-1, with 13 bases aligning to TRBD2. The germline gives CDR1 ENHRY, CDR2 SYGVKD. With V trimmed by 3 bases and J by 7 bases, 3 bases remained unmatched. CDR3 length equals 15 residues. This CDR3 reads CAISDQGLAGNEQFF. CDR3 coding DNA: TGTGCCATCAGTGACCAGGGACTAGCGGGGAATGAGCAGTTCTTC.